This T cell receptor beta chain was captured by sequencing in a study of cytomegalovirus exposure and HLA in healthy donors. Across the whole study: Most donors, 80% to 90% of roughly 400 genotyped, fell in the Caucasian-associated ancestry cluster. Broader study findings: Later findings reportedly placed an Asian-associated ancestry cluster below the approximately 670-donor mean for N-insertions. V- and J-gene trimming in TCR beta was tied to a missense DCLRE1C variant by an analysis performed later.

Donors likely had unrecorded immune exposures despite being nominally healthy when sampled. With respect to this clone: Antigen unknown.

The length of the CDR3 is 14 residues. The ends were cut back, 5 bases at V and 3 bases at J, with 13 bases in the middle. From germline, CDR1 is LNHDA and CDR2 SQIVND (reference sequence). The PCR employed 60 Vbeta primers together with 13 Jbeta primers. The protocol was immunoSEQ multiplex PCR, while the TCRdb copy is restricted to in-frame clones and leaves out a portion. Of more than 80,000 clones listed, approximately 72% were seen once; the top ten hold 14%. The sequence derives from a woman in her seventies in good health and CMV-seropositive. The sequencing sample was made of PBMCs. This chain connects TRBV19 to TRBJ1-1; the D is unclear. For the CDR3, the DNA is TGTGCCAGTAGTTCCCGGGGTTCGTACACTGAAGCTTTCTTT. Its translation is CASSSRGSYTEAFF.